This entry describes one TCR beta chain. Its specificity is unknown. The CDR3 goes on 3 residues after the read ends, and that part is filled in from the germline J gene. Other DNA sequences in the sample encode the same CDR3. This specimen belongs to a study of Tregs in tolerant kidney transplant recipients. General study results and limits: Tregs expanded with activated donor B cells seemed most donor-specific.

TCRdb's table, derived via immunoSEQ multiplex PCR, lists solely in-frame clones and lacks some. The table for this sample gives some 31,000 clones. Germline loops: CDR1 SNHLY, CDR2 FYNNEI. The CDR3 spans 16 residues. Trimming cost V 0 bases and J 4 bases; bases outside gene matches: 5. Thawed PBMCs were FACS-sorted into unstimulated CD4+CD25+CD127- regulatory T cells, CD4+CD25- non-regulatory cells, CD4 and CD8 cells. This TCR derives from a human donor who received a combined kidney and bone marrow transplant. The specimen comprised CD8+ T cells from blood, sampled before the transplant. The chain couples TRBV2 to TRBJ2-1, with 8 bases aligning to TRBD1. CDR3 sequence reads: CASSEAGTGAYNEQFF. The CDR3 bases that were read are TGTGCCAGCAGTGAAGCCGGGACAGGAGCATACAATGAG. The whole variable domain, filled in from reference TRBV2 and TRBJ2-1, reads EPEVTQTPSHQVTQMGQEVILRCVPISNHLYFYWYRQILGQKVEFLVSFYNNEISEKSEIFDDQFSVERPDGSNFTLKIRSTKLEDSAMYFCASSEAGTGAYNEQFFGPGTRLTVL.